This passage covers 18 T cell receptor beta chains from one sample sequenced in a study of human T cells and chemical hapten exposure. One entry per CDR3 protein, called by TCRdb with MiXCR from the 5' RACE reads. The repertoire holds some 150,000 distinct CDR3 sequences, with about 4.3% as singletons. The authors' total RNA extraction used unfractionated whole blood. The source is a female donor in good health.

This clonotype has a count of ten or more. J is TRBJ2-2 and V is TRBV5-1; possible D gene TRBD2, 6 bases. The CDR3 is 17 residues long. Germline V gene sequence: CDR1 SGHRS, CDR2 YFSETQ. V was clipped by 3 bases and J by 6 bases, with 21 bases between them. CDR3 amino acids: CASSWPTGLPLAGELFF. The CDR3 DNA sequence: TGCGCCAGCAGCTGGCCGACGGGACTTCCCTTGGCCGGGGAGCTGTTTTTT.

Ten or more counts support this clonotype. V gene TRBV7-9 combines with J gene TRBJ2-6; a weak D match, TRBD2 (6 bases). Trimming took off 0 bases at V and 2 bases at J, with 11 bases between the two ends. The CDR3 has 17 amino acids. Germline loops: CDR1 SEHNR, CDR2 FQNEAQ (reference sequence). The DNA for the CDR3 is TGTGCCAGCAGCTTAGCATCGGGGGTCGCTGGGGCCAACGTCCTGACTTTC. Residues: CASSLASGVAGANVLTF.

This clonotype came up many times. The rearrangement links TRBV5-4 to TRBJ2-2; D might be TRBD1 (6 bases). With 4 bases removed from V and 6 bases from J, the gap between germline ends came to 13 bases. Looked up from germline, CDR1 is SGHNT and CDR2 is YYREEE (reference sequence). The CDR3 sequence is 14 residues long. CDR3 coding DNA: TGTGCCAGCAGCGTGGACAGTTATCCCGGGGAGCTGTTTTTT. It encodes CASSVDSYPGELFF.

In its sample, this clonotype was seen many times. The chain has TRBV7-9 and TRBJ2-1; D call uncertain. The V and J ends lost 2 bases and 4 bases respectively, with 9 bases between them. Germline-derived CDR1 and CDR2 are SEHNR and FQNEAQ (reference sequence). The CDR3 has 14 amino acids. The CDR3 region is CASSLSRYYNEQFF. Here the CDR3 DNA reads TGTGCCAGCAGCTTATCGCGATATTACAATGAGCAGTTCTTC.

This clonotype was picked up many times. The chain couples TRBV20-1 to TRBJ2-1, with D unresolved. CDR3 length: 13 amino acids. The germline gives CDR1 DFQATT, CDR2 SNEGSKA (reference sequence). Trimming shortened V by 4 bases and J by 9 bases, and 16 bases separated the two germline ends. The CDR3 here is CSATGLNLGEQFF. The CDR3 bases are TGCAGTGCTACCGGGCTAAACCTTGGTGAGCAGTTCTTC.

This clonotype occurred many times. The chain couples TRBV20-1 to TRBJ2-1; 8 bases map to TRBD2. This CDR3 region has 14 residues. CDR1 and CDR2 (germline): DFQATT, SNEGSKA (reference sequence). Unmatched junction bases numbered 8, after V lost 6 bases and J lost 4 bases. In nucleotides, the CDR3 is TGCAGTGCCAGTAAGGCGGGGGGATACAATGAGCAGTTCTTC. Translating it yields CSASKAGGYNEQFF.

In its sample, this clonotype was seen many times. The rearrangement uses TRBV9 and TRBJ2-2, with 11 bases identical to TRBD2. The CDR3 covers 16 residues. Germline CDR1 SGDLS, CDR2 YYNGEE. After removal of 6 bases from V and 0 bases from J, the junction contained 4 bases not matched to a gene. CDR3 coding DNA: TGTGCCAGCACCCGACTAGCGGGGACGAACACCGGGGAGCTGTTTTTT. This sequence encodes CASTRLAGTNTGELFF.

This clonotype has at least ten counts. The DNA for the CDR3 is TGTGCCAGCAGCTTTGGCAGCTCCTACGAGCAGTACTTC. Amino acid sequence: CASSFGSSYEQYF. V usage is TRBV7-8 and J usage is TRBJ2-7; D ambiguous. The germline CDR1 and CDR2 sequences are SGHVS and FQNEAQ. With 3 bases removed from V and 0 bases from J, the gap between germline ends came to 6 bases. The CDR3 sequence is 13 residues long.

Worth noting for this clonotype: A much larger clone is a single base away; this may be a read error. This chain joins TRBV4-2 and TRBJ1-5; D remains unclear. Germline CDR1 and CDR2: LGHNA and YNFKEQ. The CDR3 runs 13 residues. DNA of the CDR3: TGTGCCAGCAGCCAAGACGGAGGTCAGCCCCAGAATTTT. This codes for CASSQDGGQPQNF.

Of note for this clonotype: A read error may explain this, as a much larger clone is one base away. V is TRBV11-2 and J is TRBJ1-2; 7 bases fit TRBD1. J was trimmed by 6 bases and V by 3 bases; bases with no gene match: 7. The length of the CDR3 is 14 residues. In germline, CDR1 is SGHAT, CDR2 FQNNGV. For the CDR3, the DNA is TGTGCCAGCAGCTTTACCGGGACAGTCGATGGCTACACCTTC. Translation: CASSFTGTVDGYTF.

In this sample, this clonotype turned up many times. The chain uses TRBV7-8 and TRBJ1-6; TRBD1 might be the D (6 bases). The germline V and J ends were trimmed by 3 bases and 9 bases, with 12 bases remaining between them. The CDR3 consists of 14 residues. The germline gives CDR1 SGHVS, CDR2 FQNEAQ. CDR3: CASSLDSQRSPLHF. DNA of the CDR3: TGTGCCAGCAGCTTGGACAGTCAGCGTTCACCCCTCCACTTT. The variable domain in full, with the rest retrieved from reference TRBV7-8 and TRBJ1-6, is GAGVSQSPRYKVAKRGQDVALRCDPISGHVSLFWYQQALGQGPEFLTYFQNEAQLDKSGLPSDRFFAERPEGSVSTLKIQRTQQEDSAVYLCASSLDSQRSPLHFGNGTRLTVT.

This clonotype has a handful of counts. This chain links TRBV7-8 with TRBJ1-1; D gene unclear. The V end lost 0 bases, the J end lost 7 bases, and 12 bases lay between the germline ends. Germline V CDR1 and CDR2: SGHVS, FQNEAQ. CDR3 length: 14 amino acids. The DNA for the CDR3 is TGTGCCAGCAGCTTAGCGAGGACGGGCAGTGAAGCTTTCTTT. It yields the protein CASSLARTGSEAFF.

This clonotype was picked up many times. The CDR3 DNA sequence: TGTGCCAGCAGCGTAGACGGGGGGACTACCTACGAGCAGTACTTC. Translation: CASSVDGGTTYEQYF. The chain has TRBV9 and TRBJ2-7, with 7 bases matching TRBD2. The V segment lost 0 bases and the J segment 2 bases; nucleotides outside the gene matches: 5. The CDR3 has 15 amino acids. CDR1 and CDR2 from the germline V gene are SGDLS and YYNGEE.

V and J are TRBV29-1 and TRBJ2-3; D assignment may be TRBD1 or TRBD2 (6 bases each). The CDR3 has 15 residues. Germline assignment: CDR1 SQVTM and CDR2 ANQGSEA. V lost 5 bases and J lost 1, with 16 bases in between. The CDR3 sequence is CSVILGGSCTDTQYF. The DNA of the CDR3 is TGCAGCGTTATATTGGGGGGCAGTTGCACAGATACGCAGTATTTT.

This clonotype was seen ten or more times. The chain links TRBV2 to TRBJ2-7; D is possibly TRBD1 (5 bases). The CDR3 loop spans 15 amino acids. Trimming pared 6 bases from V and 0 bases from J, leaving 15 bases between. The germline gives CDR1 SNHLY, CDR2 FYNNEI. CDR3 residues: CASRQDSISSYEQYF. DNA of the CDR3: TGTGCCAGCAGACAAGACAGTATAAGCTCCTACGAGCAGTACTTC.

Ten or more counts support this clonotype. The V gene is TRBV12-3 or TRBV12-4, the J gene TRBJ1-2, with TRBD1 matching over 10 bases. The CDR3 has 16 residues. The trim removed 6 bases at V and 1 base at J, leaving 8 bases unmatched. CDR3 bases: TGTGCCAGCAGATCGACAGGGGGCAGATTTAACTATGGCTACACCTTC. It encodes CASRSTGGRFNYGYTF.

Many counts were recorded for this clonotype. The CDR3 DNA follows: TGCGCCAGCAGCCTGTCTAGCGGGGGGGCGTCCTACAATGAGCAGTTCTTC. This translates into CASSLSSGGASYNEQFF. This chain links TRBV5-1 with TRBJ2-1; 12 bases match TRBD2. V dropped 4 bases and J dropped 1; count of bases not matched to a gene: 6. This CDR3 is built from 17 residues. Germline V gene data show CDR1 as SGHRS and CDR2 as YFSETQ. Full variable domain (missing parts from reference TRBV5-1 and TRBJ2-1): KAGVTQTPRYLIKTRGQQVTLSCSPISGHRSVSWYQQTPGQGLQFLFEYFSETQRNKGNFPGRFSGRQFSNSRSEMNVSTLELGDSALYLCASSLSSGGASYNEQFFGPGTRLTVL.

This clonotype was counted at least ten times. J is TRBJ2-7 and V is TRBV10-3; 9 nucleotides agree with TRBD2. With V trimmed by 2 bases and J by 5 bases, 7 bases remained unmatched. CDR1 is ENHRY and CDR2 is SYGVKD in the germline V gene. CDR3 length equals 15 residues. CDR3 sequence (DNA): TGTGCCATCAGTGAGGGGAGCGGGGGGCCCCACGAGCAGTACTTC. Protein product: CAISEGSGGPHEQYF.